This TCR beta chain derives from a study of graft-versus-host responses after intestinal transplantation. Study-level information: Each recipient received anti-thymocyte globulin induction, then tacrolimus and steroids for 2 to 3 years. Study-level findings and limits: GvH clones appeared in recipient marrow, some first in ileum or blood. Researchers found peak circulating GvH clone levels linked to early post-transplant HvG declines.

Method: immunoSEQ multiplex PCR; TCRdb's copy keeps in-frame clones and lacks some. The top ten clones hold around 0.07% of a sample with around 90,000 clones, about nine tenths of them seen once. To note about this clone: Its antigen is unknown.

This CDR3 has 18 residues. Germline values: CDR1 SGHKS, CDR2 YYEKEE (reference sequence). V was pared by 4 bases and J by 4 bases, with 21 bases between. The clonotype originates from a human donor who was the organ donor for an intestinal transplant. The chain links TRBV5-5 to TRBJ1-6; D may be TRBD1 (5 bases). The sequencing here drew on unstimulated CD8+ T cells sorted from spleen or lymph node cells, taken before transplant. The CDR3 spells CASSLQAPYRNYNSPLHF. The CDR3 DNA reads TGTGCCAGCAGCCTACAGGCGCCATACCGAAATTATAATTCACCCCTCCACTTT.